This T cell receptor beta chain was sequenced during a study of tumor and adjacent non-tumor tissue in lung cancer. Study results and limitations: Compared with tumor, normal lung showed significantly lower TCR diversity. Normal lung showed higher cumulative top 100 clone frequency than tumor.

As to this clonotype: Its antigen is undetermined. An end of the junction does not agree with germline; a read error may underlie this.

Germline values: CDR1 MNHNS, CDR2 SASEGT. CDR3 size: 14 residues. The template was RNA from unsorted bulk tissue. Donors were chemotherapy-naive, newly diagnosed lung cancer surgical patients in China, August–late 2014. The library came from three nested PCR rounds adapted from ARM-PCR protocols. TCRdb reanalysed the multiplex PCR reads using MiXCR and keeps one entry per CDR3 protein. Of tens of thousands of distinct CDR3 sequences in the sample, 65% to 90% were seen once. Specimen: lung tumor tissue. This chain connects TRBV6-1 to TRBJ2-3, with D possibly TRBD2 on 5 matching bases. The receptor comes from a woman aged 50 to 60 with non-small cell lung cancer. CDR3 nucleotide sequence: TGTGCCAGCACTGACGTAGCTAGCACAGACACGCAGTATTTT. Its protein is CASTDVASTDTQYF.